One TCR beta chain is described in this entry. One junction end does not reproduce the germline sequence, and a read error may be involved. The data stem from a study of identical twins' blood T cells. TCRdb processed the 5' RACE reads anew with MiXCR; each CDR3 protein has one entry. The table lists 350,000 to 450,000 distinct CDR3 sequences, 25% to 35% of them singletons. CDR1 and CDR2 (germline): SGDLS, YYNGEE. CDR3 length: 12 residues. The sample taken for sequencing was PBMCs. The receptor's source is a woman aged 18 to 49 in good health. V is TRBV9 and J is TRBJ2-3; no clear D. The CDR3: CVSSPIGDTQYF. CDR3 nucleotide sequence: TGTGTCAGCAGCCCTATAGGAGATACGCAGTATTTT. The full variable domain, in which reference TRBV9 and TRBJ2-3 provide the parts outside the CDR3, is DSGVTQTPKHLITATGQRVTLRCSPRSGDLSVYWYQQSLDQGLQFLIQYYNGEERAKGNILERFSAQQFPDLHSELNLSSLELGDSALYFCVSSPIGDTQYFGPGTRLTVL.